The TCR beta chain under discussion was sequenced for a study of cytomegalovirus exposure and HLA in healthy donors. Across the study: Unique TCRs from HLA-typed donors, 75 million to 100 million of them, were held in an early data release. Among the 370 or so donors who were genotyped, about 80% fell in the genetic ancestry cluster that is associated with self-reported Caucasian donors.

The germline V and J ends were trimmed by 1 base and 0 bases, with 10 bases remaining between them. The CDR3 is 15 residues long. Looked up from germline, CDR1 is SGHTA and CDR2 is FQGNSA. PCR was performed using 60 Vbeta and 13 Jbeta primers. Clones were read by immunoSEQ multiplex PCR, and TCRdb kept only the in-frame ones, dropping some. The sample shows some 120,000 clones, 60% to 80% of them seen only once. Points from the study as a whole: Most TCR beta V segments were productive about 90% or about 30% of the time in an earlier analysis. It was assumed in the presence/absence analyses that sequencing depth was roughly uniform across donors.

Only one count was recorded for this clone. Its target is unknown. Sequencing was performed on PBMCs. The TCR comes from a man aged 25-45 years in good health and CMV-seronegative. This chain joins TRBV7-2 and TRBJ2-7; no definite D call. In DNA, the CDR3 is TGTGCCAGCAGCTTAGTCTGGGCAGCCTCCTACGAGCAGTACTTC. Translation gives CASSLVWAASYEQYF.